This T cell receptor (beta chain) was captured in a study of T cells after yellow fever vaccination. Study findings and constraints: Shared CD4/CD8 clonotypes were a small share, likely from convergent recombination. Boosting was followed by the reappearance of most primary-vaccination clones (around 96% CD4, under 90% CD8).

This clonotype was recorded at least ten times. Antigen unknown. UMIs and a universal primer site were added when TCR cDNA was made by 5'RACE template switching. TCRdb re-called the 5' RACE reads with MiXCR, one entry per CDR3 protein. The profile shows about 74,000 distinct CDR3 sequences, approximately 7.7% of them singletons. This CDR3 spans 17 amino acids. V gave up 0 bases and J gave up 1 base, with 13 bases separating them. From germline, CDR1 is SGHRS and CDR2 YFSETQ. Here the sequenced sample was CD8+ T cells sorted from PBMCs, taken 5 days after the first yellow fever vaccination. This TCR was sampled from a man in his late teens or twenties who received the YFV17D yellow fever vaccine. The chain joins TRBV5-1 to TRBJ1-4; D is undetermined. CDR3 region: CASSLAPRKKTNEKLFF. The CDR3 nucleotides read TGCGCCAGCAGCTTGGCCCCCCGGAAGAAAACTAATGAAAAACTGTTTTTT.